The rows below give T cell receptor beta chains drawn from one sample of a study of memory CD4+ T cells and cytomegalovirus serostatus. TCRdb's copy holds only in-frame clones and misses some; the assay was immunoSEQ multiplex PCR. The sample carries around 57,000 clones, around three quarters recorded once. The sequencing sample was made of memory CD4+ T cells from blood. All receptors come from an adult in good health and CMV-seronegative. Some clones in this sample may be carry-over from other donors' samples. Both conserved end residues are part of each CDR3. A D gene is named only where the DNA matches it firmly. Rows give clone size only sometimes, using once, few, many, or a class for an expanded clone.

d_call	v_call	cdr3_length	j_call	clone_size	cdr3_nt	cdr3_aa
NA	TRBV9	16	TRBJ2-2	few	TGTGCCAGCAGCCCCCGCGCAGGCCTAAACACCGGGGAGCTGTTTTTT	CASSPRAGLNTGELFF
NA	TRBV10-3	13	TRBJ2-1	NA	TGTGCCATCAGTTGGGCGGGTAACAATGAGCAGTTCTTC	CAISWAGNNEQFF
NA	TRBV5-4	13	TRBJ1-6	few	TGTGCCAGCAGGGGTTCGGATAATTCACCCCTCCACTTT	CASRGSDNSPLHF
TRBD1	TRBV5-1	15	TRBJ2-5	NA	TGCGCCAGCAGCCCCGGGACAGGGGGCGAGGAGACCCAGTACTTC	CASSPGTGGEETQYF
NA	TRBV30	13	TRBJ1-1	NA	TGTGCCTGGAGCATTAAGGGGGGCACTGAAGCTTTCTTT	CAWSIKGGTEAFF
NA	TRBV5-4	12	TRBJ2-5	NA	TGTGCCAGCAGCTTACAGAGTGAGACCCAGTACTTC	CASSLQSETQYF
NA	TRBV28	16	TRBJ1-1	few	TGTGCCAGCAGTTTATTTAAGGGGGTAATGAACACTGAAGCTTTCTTT	CASSLFKGVMNTEAFF
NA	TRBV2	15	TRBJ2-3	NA	TGTGCCAGCAGTGAAAATAGTAGACCCCGCGATACGCAGTATTTT	CASSENSRPRDTQYF
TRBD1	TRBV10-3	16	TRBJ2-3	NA	TGTGCCATCAGTGGGGGGACAGGCGATAGCGAGGATACGCAGTATTTT	CAISGGTGDSEDTQYF
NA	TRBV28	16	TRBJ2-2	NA	TGTGCCAGCAGTTCGGCAAAGAACAGGGAGACCGGGGAGCTGTTTTTT	CASSSAKNRETGELFF
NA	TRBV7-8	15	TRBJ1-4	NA	TGTGCCAGCAGCTGGCGCCGACAACCGAATGAAAAACTGTTTTTT	CASSWRRQPNEKLFF
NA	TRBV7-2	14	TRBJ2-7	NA	TGTGCCAGCAGCTTAGGAGGAAAACCCTACGAGCAGTACTTC	CASSLGGKPYEQYF
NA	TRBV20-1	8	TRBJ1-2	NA	TGCAGTGCTCCTCAGAGCACCTTC	CSAPQSTF
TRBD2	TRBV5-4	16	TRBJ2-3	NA	TGTGCCAGCAGCTTGTTTCTTGGGGGGGTCACAGATACGCAGTATTTT	CASSLFLGGVTDTQYF
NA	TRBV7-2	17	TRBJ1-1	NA	TGTGCCAGCAGCTTAGTAGGGGGGCTCGGGATGAACACTGAAGCTTTCTTT	CASSLVGGLGMNTEAFF
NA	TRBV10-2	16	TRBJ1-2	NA	TGCGCCAGCAGTACGGGGCAGTTCGGGTCTAACTATGGCTACACCTTC	CASSTGQFGSNYGYTF
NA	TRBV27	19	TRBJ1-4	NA	TGTGCCACATTACCCCGGGGGAGGGGGACGGAGGCAACTAATGAAAAACTGTTTTTT	CATLPRGRGTEATNEKLFF